This T cell receptor beta chain stems from a study of technical replicates of blood from a handful of donors. Data came from immunoSEQ multiplex PCR; TCRdb stores just in-frame clones and leaves some out. The table lists 9,500 to 15,000 clones, 90% to 95% of them singletons, with less than 9% in the top ten. The CDR3 consists of 11 residues. The chain links TRBV12-1 to TRBJ1-2. TRBV12-1 is flagged as a pseudogene. This sequence was found in a human donor in good health. Sequencing was carried out using PBMCs. The CDR3 DNA is TGTGCCAGCAGCTTCTCTTATGGCTACACCTTC. Translated, it gives CASSFSYGYTF.